The clone carrying this T cell receptor (beta chain) came up a few times. Antigen specificity is unknown. This sample is part of a study of identical twins. Healthy Caucasians provided all donations. General study findings and limits: Analyses based on zero insertions could be partly confounded by invariant MAIT and iNKT cells. Model-predicted out-of-frame TCR alpha sharing fell below observed values in monozygotic twins.

Germline V CDR1 and CDR2: SGHKS, YYEKEE (reference sequence). CDR3 length: 14 residues. Trimming pared 2 bases from V and 4 bases from J, leaving 12 bases between. In TCRdb, the 5' RACE reads were re-called with MiXCR into one record per CDR3 protein. Of hundreds of thousands of distinct CDR3 sequences listed, 18% are singletons. This sample also belongs to another study, concerning T cells expressing NK-cell markers. Per that study: Restricting sorting to alpha-beta TCR T cells was achieved in several experiments by an anti-gamma-delta TCR antibody.

This clonotype was sampled from a woman between 18 and 29 years old in good health. Sequenced input: PBMCs. This chain connects TRBV5-5 to TRBJ1-2; maybe TRBD1 (5 bases). DNA of the CDR3: TGTGCCAGCAGCTTCAACAGGCTTAGCTATGGCTACACCTTC. Its protein is CASSFNRLSYGYTF.